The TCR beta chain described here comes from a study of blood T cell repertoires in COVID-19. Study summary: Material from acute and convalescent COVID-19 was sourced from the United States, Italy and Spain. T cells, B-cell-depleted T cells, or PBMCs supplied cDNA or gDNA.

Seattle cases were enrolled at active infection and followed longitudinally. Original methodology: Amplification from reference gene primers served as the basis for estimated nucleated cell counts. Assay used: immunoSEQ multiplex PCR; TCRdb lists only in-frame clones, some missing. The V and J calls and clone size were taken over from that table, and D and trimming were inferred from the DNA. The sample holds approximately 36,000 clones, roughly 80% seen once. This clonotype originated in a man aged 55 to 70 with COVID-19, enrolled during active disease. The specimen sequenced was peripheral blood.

The CDR3 region is CASGTGNQPQHF. CDR3 nucleotide sequence: TGTGCCAGCGGGACAGGCAATCAGCCCCAGCATTTT. The chain links TRBV7-9 to TRBJ1-5, with TRBD1 identical over 7 bases. Germline-derived CDR1 and CDR2 are SEHNR and FQNEAQ (reference sequence). The CDR3 extends over 12 amino acids. After removal of 8 bases from V and 2 bases from J, the junction contained 0 bases not matched to a gene.